This T cell receptor (beta chain) was captured in a study of cytomegalovirus exposure and HLA in healthy donors. Study as a whole: Most donors, less than 85% of over 300 genotyped, fell in the Caucasian-associated ancestry cluster. Findings and caveats of the study: Sequencing probably produced one cluster of sequence variants that were highly shared.

As concerns this clone: Its antigen is not identified.

The PCR employed 60 Vbeta primers together with 13 Jbeta primers. Measured with immunoSEQ multiplex PCR; TCRdb has only the in-frame clones, and not every one. The sample has about 130,000 clones; under 85% are singletons. The sequence was collected from a woman aged 40 to 50 in good health and CMV-seropositive. Specimen: PBMCs.

In DNA form, the CDR3 reads TGTGCCAGCAGGAAGGGCGGGGGTACCGGGGAGCTGTTTTTT. Its protein product is CASRKGGGTGELFF. V usage is TRBV5-4 and J usage is TRBJ2-2, with TRBD2 identical over 7 bases. V shed 5 bases and J 5 bases; nucleotides not matched to a gene: 6. Germline CDR1 SGHNT, CDR2 YYREEE (reference sequence). This CDR3 spans 14 amino acids.